Here is one TCR beta chain with its context. Generated by immunoSEQ multiplex PCR, the TCRdb table keeps only in-frame clones and is missing some. The sample has 45,000 or so clones, roughly 90% seen once; the top ten hold about 1.8%. These data are taken from a study of T cell changes during pregnancy in multiple sclerosis. The V gene's germline CDR1 is SGHRS and CDR2 YFSETQ. The CDR3 has 11 residues. V gave up 4 bases and J gave up 3 bases, with 5 bases separating them. The source was peripheral blood, collected in the first trimester of pregnancy. The source of this sequence is a female donor with multiple sclerosis, enrolled in a pregnancy study. The chain carries TRBV5-1 and TRBJ2-7; the D is unclear. The CDR3 DNA follows: TGCGCCAGCAGCCCGGGCTACGAGCAGTACTTC. Translating it yields CASSPGYEQYF.